Below are 6 T cell receptor beta chains sequenced from a single sample in a study of blood T cell repertoires in COVID-19. TCRdb's table, derived via immunoSEQ multiplex PCR, lists solely in-frame clones and lacks some. The sample records 150,000 to 200,000 clones, about 89% being singletons. Sequences were obtained from peripheral blood. The receptors shown here come from a man between 70 and 80 years old with acute or convalescent COVID-19.

The CDR3 loop reads CASSRLGQGVTEAFF. CDR3 in DNA: TGTGCCAGCAGCAGATTGGGACAGGGGGTAACTGAAGCTTTCTTT. The chain recombines TRBV3-1 (or the pseudogene TRBV3-2) with TRBJ1-1, with 11 nucleotides matching TRBD1. Trimming at V came to 5 bases and at J to 5 bases, leaving 7 bases not matched to a gene. The CDR3 totals 15 residues. CDR1 and CDR2 (germline): LGHDT, YNNKEL (reference sequence).

CDR3 DNA: TGTGCCAGCAGCCCCGGACAGGGGGCCTACGAGCAGTACTTC. Its protein product is CASSPGQGAYEQYF. This sequence joins TRBV9 and TRBJ2-7, with 10 bases that match TRBD1. The germline V gene has CDR1 SGDLS and CDR2 YYNGEE. The CDR3 runs to 14 residues. The ends lost 4 bases at V and 2 bases at J; junction bases unmatched: 3.

For the CDR3, the DNA is TGCGCCAGCAGCTCCGGGACAGGAAATTCACCCCTCCACTTT. This codes for CASSSGTGNSPLHF. The rearrangement joins TRBV5-1 to TRBJ1-6; 8 bases are shared with TRBD1. Germline V gene data show CDR1 as SGHRS and CDR2 as YFSETQ. CDR3 length: 14 amino acids. Trimming cost V 3 bases and J 7 bases; bases outside gene matches: 3.

This clone was seen a single time. This chain links TRBV20-1 with TRBJ2-7; a possible D gene is TRBD2 (6 bases). V lost 3 bases and J 6 bases, leaving 9 bases between the germline ends. Looked up from germline, CDR1 is DFQATT and CDR2 is SNEGSKA (reference sequence). This CDR3 is built from 11 residues. The DNA of the CDR3 is TGCAGTGCTAGCGGGAGAGGCGAGCAGTACTTC. It codes for CSASGRGEQYF.

On this clone: This sample also contains other DNA sequences that code for the same CDR3. J is TRBJ1-5 and V is TRBV9, with 10 bases matching TRBD1. Germline CDR1 and CDR2: SGDLS and YYNGEE. Unmatched junction bases numbered 1, after V lost 3 bases and J lost 1 base. This CDR3 spans 15 amino acids. The CDR3 coding sequence is TGTGCCAGCAGCGGGACAGGGGGAAGCAATCAGCCCCAGCATTTT. Translated, it gives CASSGTGGSNQPQHF.

This clone was seen just once. The chain links TRBV5-6 to TRBJ1-6; 12 bases are a match to TRBD1. Germline V gene lookup returns CDR1 SGHDT and CDR2 YYEEEE. After removal of 5 bases from V and 9 bases from J, the junction contained 6 bases not matched to a gene. This CDR3 region has 15 residues. CDR3 nucleotide sequence: TGTGCCAGCAGTTGGGGGACAGGGGGCATTTCACCCCTCCACTTT. Its translation is CASSWGTGGISPLHF.